The 20 T cell receptor beta chains below all came from one sample that was sequenced in a study of response to subunit inactivated influenza vaccine (dated by TCRdb to about 2018). Library construction relied on RT-PCR. The reads were generated on an Illumina HiSeq 2500. The public sequencing data were trimmed at Q25 with fastp and processed into clonotypes with MiXCR by TCRdb, which kept only in-frame beta chains. Identical CDR3 proteins give one entry, which carries the most common genes and DNA. This sample is represented by approximately 700,000 distinct CDR3 sequences; approximately 15% of them were singletons. Around 6.5% of the sample rests with the top ten. The sequences come from PBMCs from blood, collected around 14 days before vaccination. The origin of the receptors is a man aged 50 to 59 who received an inactivated influenza vaccine. Donor details come from another sample of the same person, matched by shared clones.

This clonotype has just a few counts. J is TRBJ2-1 and V is TRBV5-4; D is tentatively TRBD1 or TRBD2 (6 bases each). Germline V gene sequence: CDR1 SGHNT, CDR2 YYREEE (reference sequence). Between the trimmed V and J ends, which lost 8 bases and 9 bases, there was a span of 18 bases. The CDR3 is 13 residues long. CDR3 residues: CASAWGAMGEQFF. The CDR3 coding sequence is TGTGCCAGTGCTTGGGGGGCCATGGGTGAGCAGTTCTTC.

This clonotype was seen a handful of times. The chain has TRBV29-1 and TRBJ2-1, with TRBD1 matching 11 bases. The CDR3 loop spans 13 amino acids. The junction had 4 bases not matched to a gene; V was cut back by 7 bases and J by 5 bases. CDR1 is SQVTM, CDR2 ANQGSEA, per germline. CDR3 region: CSAWTGGHNEQFF. In DNA form, the CDR3 reads TGCAGCGCCTGGACAGGGGGCCACAATGAGCAGTTCTTC.

This clonotype appeared many times. Sequence at one end of the junction differs from germline and may be a read error. The chain is built from TRBV12-3 or TRBV12-4 and TRBJ1-2; possible D gene TRBD1, 6 bases. This CDR3 region has 12 residues. The CDR3 nucleotides are TGCGCCAGCAGCTTACAGGGAGATGGCTACACCTTC. As protein: CASSLQGDGYTF.

The CDR3 reads CASSLTRVINEQFF. The CDR3 bases are TGTGCCAGCAGCTTAACCAGGGTAATAAATGAGCAGTTCTTC. The rearrangement joins TRBV7-8 to TRBJ2-1, with D tentatively TRBD1 (5 bases). Looked up from germline, CDR1 is SGHVS and CDR2 is FQNEAQ. The CDR3 has 14 amino acids. Trimming shortened V by 2 bases and J by 7 bases, and 12 bases separated the two germline ends.

In this sample, this clonotype turned up a few times. The chain employs TRBV6-2 or TRBV6-3 and TRBJ2-1; TRBD1 is a possible D gene (6 bases). Germline V gives CDR1 MNHEY, CDR2 SVGEGT. This CDR3 spans 14 amino acids. With 2 bases removed from V and 1 base from J, the gap between germline ends came to 6 bases. The CDR3 DNA reads TGTGCCAGCAGTTACCAGGGGTCCTACAATGAGCAGTTCTTC. Translated, it gives CASSYQGSYNEQFF.

The rearrangement links TRBV20-1 to TRBJ2-1, with a possible D match to TRBD2 (6 bases). Germline V gene sequence: CDR1 DFQATT, CDR2 SNEGSKA (reference sequence). This CDR3 region has 15 residues. Trimming took off 0 bases at V and 4 bases at J, with 13 bases between the two ends. CDR3: CSARDAGLTYNEQFF. As DNA, the CDR3 is TGCAGTGCTAGAGATGCGGGGCTAACATACAATGAGCAGTTCTTC.

This clonotype was found many times. The chain employs TRBV10-3 and TRBJ2-1; D possibly corresponds to TRBD2 (5 bases). The CDR3 is 12 amino acids. Trimming cost V 0 bases and J 13 bases, with 10 bases left between them. CDR1 is ENHRY and CDR2 is SYGVKD in the germline V gene. CDR3 region: CAISESSVEQFF. The DNA for the CDR3 is TGTGCCATCAGTGAGTCTAGCGTGGAACAGTTCTTC.

The table lists this clonotype with many counts. The J gene is TRBJ1-4, the V gene TRBV12-3 or TRBV12-4; a possible D gene is TRBD1 (5 bases). V was shortened by 6 bases and J by 4 bases, with 15 bases between the two germline ends. This CDR3 spans 15 amino acids. CDR3 sequence reads: CASSPLGGFNEKLFF. CDR3 sequence (DNA): TGTGCCAGCAGCCCTCTCGGGGGGTTTAATGAAAAACTGTTTTTT.

The chain joins TRBV29-1 to TRBJ2-7, with D maybe TRBD1 (6 bases). This CDR3 has 15 residues. Germline loops: CDR1 SQVTM, CDR2 ANQGSEA. V shed 0 bases and J shed 2 bases, with 14 bases lying between them. CDR3 residues: CSVEDGLQGTYEQYF. In DNA form, the CDR3 reads TGCAGCGTTGAAGATGGGTTACAGGGTACCTACGAGCAGTACTTC.

V and J are TRBV29-1 and TRBJ2-1; 8 nucleotides line up with TRBD1. The CDR3 has 13 amino acids. CDR1 and CDR2 (germline): SQVTM, ANQGSEA. The ends lost 6 bases at V and 8 bases at J; junction bases unmatched: 9. The CDR3 DNA reads TGCAGCGTGACAGGGGCCGTAGACCATGAGCAGTTCTTC. Its translation: CSVTGAVDHEQFF.

This rearrangement joins TRBV20-1 to TRBJ2-1; D possibly corresponds to TRBD1 (6 bases). The V gene's germline CDR1 is DFQATT and CDR2 SNEGSKA (reference sequence). This CDR3 has 11 residues. Deletions cut 3 bases from V and 8 bases from J, with 8 bases between. The CDR3 loop reads CSASAGDEQFF. CDR3 sequence (DNA): TGCAGTGCTAGCGCAGGGGATGAGCAGTTCTTC.

In this sample, this clonotype turned up a few times. The rearrangement uses TRBV20-1 and TRBJ2-3; no firm D call. V lost 1 base to trimming and J lost 1 base, with 12 bases between them. Per the germline V gene, CDR1 is DFQATT and CDR2 is SNEGSKA (reference sequence). CDR3 length equals 15 residues. This chain's CDR3 is CSARVWLLGTDTQYF. CDR3 coding DNA: TGCAGTGCTAGAGTTTGGCTTCTTGGCACAGATACGCAGTATTTT.

The chain links TRBV10-3 to TRBJ2-7, with no clear D. The V gene lost 0 bases and the J gene lost 7 bases, with 7 bases spanning the gap. This CDR3 is 12 amino acids long. Per germline, CDR1 ENHRY and CDR2 SYGVKD. CDR3 residues: CAISESEEEQYF. The DNA of the CDR3 is TGTGCCATCAGTGAGTCTGAGGAGGAGCAGTACTTC.

This clonotype was recorded a few times. The chain carries TRBV12-3 or TRBV12-4 and TRBJ2-1, with TRBD2 identical over 11 bases. The CDR3 extends over 14 amino acids. Trimming removed 4 bases from V and 6 bases from J; junction bases left unmatched: 2. CDR3 DNA: TGTGCCAGCAGTTGGGGACTAGCGGTCAATGAGCAGTTCTTC. Translation: CASSWGLAVNEQFF.

This clonotype was seen a few times. V usage is TRBV12-3 or TRBV12-4 and J usage is TRBJ2-7, with D perhaps given as TRBD1 or TRBD2 (5 bases each). The V end lost 5 bases, the J end lost 4 bases, and 18 bases lay between the germline ends. This CDR3 is built from 15 residues. The CDR3 here is CASSPLGLGEYEQYF. The CDR3 DNA follows: TGTGCCAGCAGTCCCCTCGGATTGGGGGAATACGAGCAGTACTTC.

The chain combines TRBV24-1 with TRBJ2-7; the match to TRBD2 covers 12 bases. CDR1 and CDR2 (germline): KGHDR, SFDVKD. Trimming removed 3 bases from V and 4 bases from J; junction bases left unmatched: 3. This CDR3 has 15 residues. The CDR3 DNA follows: TGTGCCACCAGTGATCCGACTAGCGGGGGTTACGAGCAGTACTTC. Translation gives CATSDPTSGGYEQYF.

Concerning this clonotype itself: A much larger clone differs from this one at a single base, so this may be a read error. The chain recombines TRBV22-1 with TRBJ2-4; TRBD2 is the table's D call and was not checked against the DNA. TRBV22-1 is marked as a pseudogene. CDR3 size: 18 residues. CDR3 nucleotides: TGTGCCTGCAGTTCCCTGGGACTAGCGGGAGTGGTGGGAAACATTCAGTACTTC. It is translated as CACSSLGLAGVVGNIQYF.

The chain recombines TRBV18 with TRBJ1-1, with D hard to call. The CDR3 totals 15 residues. V shed 4 bases and J shed 4 bases, with 16 bases lying between them. From germline, CDR1 is KGHSH and CDR2 LQKENI. The CDR3: CASSREEGFGTEAFF. CDR3 nucleotides: TGTGCCAGCTCACGAGAGGAGGGTTTTGGCACTGAAGCTTTCTTT.

This clonotype was found a few times. This chain uses TRBV6-4 with TRBJ2-3; TRBD2 agrees at 12 bases. Germline CDR1 reads MRHNA; CDR2 reads SNTAGT. The CDR3 sequence is 17 residues long. V lost 5 bases to trimming and J lost 2 bases; unmatched junction nucleotides: 8. CDR3 sequence reads: CASSRTGLAGPTDTQYF. Here the CDR3 DNA reads TGTGCCAGCAGTCGAACCGGACTAGCGGGACCCACAGATACGCAGTATTTT.

This rearrangement joins TRBV10-3 to TRBJ2-1, with D possibly TRBD1 on 5 matching bases. Trimming stripped 6 bases from V and 5 bases from J, with 14 bases between. Germline V CDR1 and CDR2: ENHRY, SYGVKD. The CDR3 spans 14 residues. The CDR3, as DNA: TGTGCCATCAGCAGGGAAGTTCGCGACAATGAGCAGTTCTTC. Protein sequence: CAISREVRDNEQFF.